These 18 T cell receptor beta chains share one sample of origin, sequenced in a study of T cell responses to AZD1222 COVID-19 vaccine. Profiling relied on immunoSEQ multiplex PCR, and the TCRdb table lists in-frame clones only, not all of them. Here the sample spans 150,000 to 200,000 clones, about 91% being singletons. This specimen consisted of peripheral blood, obtained on day 0 of AZD1222 vaccination. These TCRs come from an adult in good health.

The rearrangement uses TRBV5-4 and TRBJ1-3; a possible D gene is TRBD1 (5 bases). V lost 0 bases to trimming and J lost 1 base, with 8 bases between them. The CDR3 has 15 amino acids. The V gene's germline CDR1 is SGHNT and CDR2 YYREEE (reference sequence). CDR3 amino acids: CASSLGQSSGNTIYF. Written as DNA, the CDR3 is TGTGCCAGCAGCTTGGGACAGTCTTCTGGAAACACCATATATTTT.

The chain carries TRBV4-2 and TRBJ2-2; 9 bases map to TRBD1. This CDR3 region has 16 residues. V was pared by 3 bases and J by 5 bases, with 7 bases of the junction left unmatched. Germline V lookup: CDR1 LGHNA, CDR2 YNFKEQ. Here the CDR3 reads CASSQPGQGRTGELFF. CDR3 DNA: TGTGCCAGCAGCCAGCCGGGACAGGGTAGGACCGGGGAGCTGTTTTTT.

The V gene is TRBV7-9, the J gene TRBJ1-4; perhaps TRBD1 as D (6 bases). Trimming took 1 base from V and 4 from J, leaving 13 bases between them. The germline V gene has CDR1 SEHNR and CDR2 FQNEAQ (reference sequence). CDR3 length equals 16 residues. Here the CDR3 DNA reads TGTGCCAGCAGCTTAGGATCGACAGGAGGTAATGAAAAACTGTTTTTT. This gives the protein CASSLGSTGGNEKLFF.

The chain carries TRBV5-1 and TRBJ1-1; TRBD1 might be the D (6 bases). The germline CDR1 and CDR2 sequences are SGHRS and YFSETQ. The CDR3 loop spans 13 amino acids. Deletions cut 5 bases from V and 6 bases from J, with 14 bases between. The CDR3 bases are TGCGCCAGCAGGGTGGGGCAGGGGCCTGAAGCTTTCTTT. Amino acid sequence: CASRVGQGPEAFF.

This clone showed up just once. The chain recombines TRBV3-1 (or the pseudogene TRBV3-2) with TRBJ2-4; D uncertain. CDR3 length equals 15 residues. Per germline, CDR1 LGHDT and CDR2 YNNKEL (reference sequence). The V gene lost 0 bases and the J gene lost 10 bases, with 16 bases spanning the gap. This CDR3 is CASSQDFRQNPIQYF. The CDR3 DNA sequence: TGTGCCAGCAGCCAAGATTTCCGCCAGAACCCGATTCAGTACTTC.

The chain has TRBV7-2 and TRBJ2-7, with TRBD1 as a possible D gene (6 bases). V was pared by 5 bases and J by 2 bases, with 22 bases between. Germline CDR1 is SGHTA and CDR2 is FQGNSA. The length of the CDR3 is 17 residues. The CDR3 reads CASSTTTSGTSTYEQYF. CDR3 sequence (DNA): TGTGCCAGCAGCACAACCACTAGTGGGACATCGACCTACGAGCAGTACTTC.

The V call is TRBV6-1, the J call TRBJ1-4, with D perhaps matching TRBD1 (5 bases). The ends were cut back, 2 bases at V and 5 bases at J, with 15 bases in the middle. The CDR3 runs to 16 residues. Germline CDR1 MNHNS, CDR2 SASEGT. The CDR3 loop is CASSESRAAWNEKLFF. Written as DNA, the CDR3 is TGTGCCAGCAGTGAATCCAGGGCAGCCTGGAATGAAAAACTGTTTTTT.

The chain employs TRBV27 and TRBJ1-2, with TRBD1 matching over 9 bases. Germline trimming cut 5 bases from V and 6 bases from J; bases unmatched to any gene: 7. Germline CDR1 is MNHEY and CDR2 is SMNVEV (reference sequence). This CDR3 comprises 14 residues. The CDR3: CASSPGTGFDGYTF. Here the CDR3 DNA reads TGTGCCAGCAGTCCCGGGACAGGGTTCGATGGCTACACCTTC.

In the case of this clone: The same CDR3 can be traced to other DNA sequences in this sample. The chain has TRBV7-9 and TRBJ2-7; D is uncertain. CDR1 SEHNR and CDR2 FQNEAQ come from the germline V gene (reference sequence). Deletions cut 7 bases from V and 1 base from J, with 5 bases between. This CDR3 spans 11 amino acids. In nucleotides, the CDR3 is TGTGCCAGCACGGGTTCCTACGAGCAGTACTTC. Translated, it gives CASTGSYEQYF.

The rearrangement uses TRBV3-1 (or the pseudogene TRBV3-2) and TRBJ1-1; no firm D call. The CDR3 extends over 12 amino acids. Germline V lookup: CDR1 LGHDT, CDR2 YNNKEL (reference sequence). With 3 bases removed from V and 11 bases from J, the gap between germline ends came to 13 bases. CDR3 loop: CASSQRDRLAFF. Here the CDR3 DNA reads TGTGCCAGCAGCCAGCGTGACCGCCTGGCTTTCTTT.

The chain carries TRBV27 and TRBJ2-7; the match to TRBD2 covers 10 bases. With V trimmed by 6 bases and J by 6 bases, 8 bases remained unmatched. The CDR3 length is 14 residues. Per the germline V gene, CDR1 is MNHEY and CDR2 is SMNVEV (reference sequence). The CDR3 here is CASRSGLAAREQYF. CDR3 nucleotides: TGTGCCAGCAGATCCGGACTAGCGGCTCGCGAGCAGTACTTC.

There are a few counts of this clone. This chain joins TRBV12-5 and TRBJ1-1; D gene unclear. Trimming took off 6 bases at V and 5 bases at J, with 4 bases between the two ends. The CDR3 covers 10 residues. Germline assignment: CDR1 LGHNT and CDR2 FRNRAP. The CDR3 region is CASGNTEAFF. The CDR3 DNA reads as TGTGCTAGTGGAAATACTGAAGCTTTCTTT.

The genes are TRBV29-1 and TRBJ1-3; no clear D. The CDR3 is 11 amino acids. Trimming removed 5 bases from V and 3 bases from J, with 5 bases in between. CDR1 and CDR2 from the germline V gene are SQVTM and ANQGSEA. CDR3 sequence (DNA): TGCAGCGTTCGGATTGGAAACACCATATATTTT. This codes for CSVRIGNTIYF.

The rearrangement joins TRBV12-5 to TRBJ1-5; possibly TRBD1 for D (5 bases). V dropped 0 bases and J dropped 3 bases, with 15 bases sitting between them. Germline CDR1 is LGHNT and CDR2 is FRNRAP. The CDR3 contains 17 residues. The CDR3 coding sequence is TGTGCTAGTGGTTTGGTACGGAAGGGGTTGGACAATCAGCCCCAGCATTTT. Residues: CASGLVRKGLDNQPQHF.

This clone was recorded once. This chain uses TRBV7-9 with TRBJ1-6, with 8 bases that match TRBD1. V lost 5 bases and J lost 8; bases outside the gene matches: 8. Germline assignment: CDR1 SEHNR and CDR2 FQNEAQ (reference sequence). The CDR3 covers 15 residues. The DNA of the CDR3 is TGTGCCAGCAGCACAAGGACAGGGACTCATTCACCCCTCCACTTT. This gives the protein CASSTRTGTHSPLHF.

This clone was seen more than once but under ten times. This chain connects TRBV4-3 to TRBJ2-7; D is uncertain. Between the trimmed V and J ends, which lost 1 base and 0 bases, there was a span of 10 bases. Germline assignment: CDR1 LGHNA and CDR2 YSLEER. The CDR3 runs to 15 residues. CDR3 sequence: CASSQVLGNSYEQYF. The CDR3 nucleotides read TGCGCCAGCAGCCAAGTTCTGGGAAACTCCTACGAGCAGTACTTC.

CDR3 protein: CASFPTPRSEQYF. CDR3 DNA: TGTGCCAGCTTCCCCACCCCCCGTTCCGAGCAGTACTTC. The chain is built from TRBV6-5 and TRBJ2-7; no firm D call. The germline V gene has CDR1 MNHEY and CDR2 SVGAGI. Trimming shortened V by 8 bases and J by 6 bases, and 17 bases separated the two germline ends. The CDR3 covers 13 residues.

This clone has a handful of counts. The chain uses TRBV19 and TRBJ1-5; D may be TRBD1 (6 bases). Trimming took off 4 bases at V and 8 bases at J, with 18 bases between the two ends. The germline gives CDR1 LNHDA, CDR2 SQIVND (reference sequence). This CDR3 contains 15 residues. The CDR3 protein is CASSRGAGPHEPQHF. The CDR3 nucleotides are TGTGCCAGTAGTAGGGGGGCAGGGCCGCATGAGCCCCAGCATTTT. Together with reference TRBV19 and TRBJ1-5, the CDR3 gives the full variable domain: DGGITQSPKYLFRKEGQNVTLSCEQNLNHDAMYWYRQDPGQGLRLIYYSQIVNDFQKGDIAEGYSVSREKKESFPLTVTSAQKNPTAFYLCASSRGAGPHEPQHFGDGTRLSIL.